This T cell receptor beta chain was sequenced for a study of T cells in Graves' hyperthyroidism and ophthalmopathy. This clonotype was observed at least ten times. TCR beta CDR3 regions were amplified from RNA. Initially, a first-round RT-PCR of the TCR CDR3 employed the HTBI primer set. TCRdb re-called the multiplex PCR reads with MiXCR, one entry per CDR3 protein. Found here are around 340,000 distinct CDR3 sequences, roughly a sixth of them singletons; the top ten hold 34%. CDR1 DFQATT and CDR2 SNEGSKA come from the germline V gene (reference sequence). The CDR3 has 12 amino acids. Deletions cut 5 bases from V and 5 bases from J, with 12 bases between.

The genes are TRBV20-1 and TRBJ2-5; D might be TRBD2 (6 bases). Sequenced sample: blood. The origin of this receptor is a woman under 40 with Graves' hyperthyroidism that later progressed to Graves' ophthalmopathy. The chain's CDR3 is CSAPGGTETQYF. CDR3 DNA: TGCAGTGCTCCCGGGGGTACGGAGACCCAGTACTTC.